Listed below are T cell receptor beta chains from one sample, sequenced in a study of identical twins. In TCRdb, the 5' RACE reads were re-called with MiXCR into one record per CDR3 protein. This table holds 520,000 or so distinct CDR3 sequences, less than 25% found once. These same records also appear under a second study, on T cells expressing NK-cell markers.

The sequencing sample was made of CD4+ T cells sorted from blood. These receptors were collected from a woman under 30 in good health. CDR3s include the opening cysteine and the closing phenylalanine or tryptophan. D genes are given only for firm matches. Not every row has a clone size; where given, it reads once, few, many or a size class.

CDR3 DNA: TGTGCCAGCAGTCTCTCCCAGACAGGGATAGATGAGCAGTTCTTC
CDR3 protein: CASSLSQTGIDEQFF
D gene: TRBD1
clone size: few
J gene: TRBJ2-1
V gene: TRBV12-3/TRBV12-4

CDR3 DNA: TGTGCCAGTAGTCGCAGGGGGACATCCTACGAGCAGTACTTC
CDR3 protein: CASSRRGTSYEQYF
D gene: TRBD1
clone size: .
J gene: TRBJ2-7
V gene: TRBV19

CDR3 DNA: TGTGCCAGCAGTGGGGAGACAGGCGGAAAACTGTTTTTT
CDR3 protein: CASSGETGGKLFF
D gene: .
clone size: .
J gene: TRBJ1-4
V gene: TRBV6-1

CDR3 DNA: TGCAGTGCCCTGAGAAGAACCAAAAACATTCAGTACTTC
CDR3 protein: CSALRRTKNIQYF
D gene: .
clone size: .
J gene: TRBJ2-4
V gene: TRBV20-1

CDR3 DNA: TGTGCCAGCAGTTTGGGACAGGGGACCTATGGCTACACCTTC
CDR3 protein: CASSLGQGTYGYTF
D gene: TRBD1
clone size: many
J gene: TRBJ1-2
V gene: TRBV6-5

CDR3 DNA: TGCAGCGTGGCCTGGGCCCCCACAGATACGCAGTATTTT
CDR3 protein: CSVAWAPTDTQYF
D gene: .
clone size: few
J gene: TRBJ2-3
V gene: TRBV29-1

CDR3 DNA: TGCAGCGTCCATCGAGGTAACACTGAAGCTTTCTTT
CDR3 protein: CSVHRGNTEAFF
D gene: .
clone size: many
J gene: TRBJ1-1
V gene: TRBV29-1

CDR3 DNA: TGTGCCAGCAGCCTACTAGCGGCGGCGGACAATGAGCAGTTCTTC
CDR3 protein: CASSLLAAADNEQFF
D gene: TRBD2
clone size: .
J gene: TRBJ2-1
V gene: TRBV7-9

CDR3 DNA: TGTGCCAGCAGTTTATGGGGGGCGGGGCAGTTCTTC
CDR3 protein: CASSLWGAGQFF
D gene: .
clone size: .
J gene: TRBJ2-1
V gene: TRBV12-3/TRBV12-4

CDR3 DNA: TGTGCCAGCAGCTTCGGGGCTAGCGGGAACCGAAAGCAGTTCTTC
CDR3 protein: CASSFGASGNRKQFF
D gene: TRBD2
clone size: few
J gene: TRBJ2-1
V gene: TRBV7-2

CDR3 DNA: TGTGCCAGCAGTAGGACAGGGTCATCCGGCTACACCTTC
CDR3 protein: CASSRTGSSGYTF
D gene: TRBD1
clone size: .
J gene: TRBJ1-2
V gene: TRBV25-1

CDR3 DNA: TGCAGCGTTGCCGGGACTAGCGACGAGCAGTACTTC
CDR3 protein: CSVAGTSDEQYF
D gene: TRBD2
clone size: many
J gene: TRBJ2-7
V gene: TRBV29-1

CDR3 DNA: TGTGCCAGCAGCCAAGCGAACACTGAAGCTTTCTTT
CDR3 protein: CASSQANTEAFF
D gene: .
clone size: .
J gene: TRBJ1-1
V gene: TRBV3-1

CDR3 DNA: TGCGCCAGCAGCTTGGCAGGGCAGTTTCTACTCTTC
CDR3 protein: CASSLAGQFLLF
D gene: .
clone size: few
J gene: TRBJ2-1
V gene: TRBV5-1

CDR3 DNA: TGTGCCACCAGTTCGTGGGGGGGTACCGGGGAGCTGTTTTTT
CDR3 protein: CATSSWGGTGELFF
D gene: TRBD2
clone size: few
J gene: TRBJ2-2
V gene: TRBV24-1

CDR3 DNA: TGCGCCAGCAGCTTGGCCCCCCACACAGATACGCAGTATTTT
CDR3 protein: CASSLAPHTDTQYF
D gene: .
clone size: .
J gene: TRBJ2-3
V gene: TRBV5-1

CDR3 DNA: TGCGCCAGCAGCCAAGATCGGGGGGGTGTGGGCAAAAACATTCAGTACTTC
CDR3 protein: CASSQDRGGVGKNIQYF
D gene: TRBD2
clone size: .
J gene: TRBJ2-4
V gene: TRBV4-3

CDR3 DNA: TGTGCCAGCAGCTTAGGACTAGCGGGGGTCTCTCTCTACAATGAGCAGTTCTTC
CDR3 protein: CASSLGLAGVSLYNEQFF
D gene: TRBD2
clone size: once
J gene: TRBJ2-1
V gene: TRBV7-8

CDR3 DNA: TGTGCCAGCAGCCCACAACTAGCGGGAGGGCCAGATACGCAGTATTTT
CDR3 protein: CASSPQLAGGPDTQYF
D gene: TRBD2
clone size: .
J gene: TRBJ2-3
V gene: TRBV7-2

CDR3 DNA: TGTGCCAGCAGGCCTAGACAGGAGGTCCGCTACGAGCAGTACTTC
CDR3 protein: CASRPRQEVRYEQYF
D gene: .
clone size: few
J gene: TRBJ2-7
V gene: TRBV6-1

CDR3 DNA: TGTGCCAGCAGTTACAGGGAGGATCGCAGCTCCTATAATTCACCCCTCCACTTT
CDR3 protein: CASSYREDRSSYNSPLHF
D gene: .
clone size: many
J gene: TRBJ1-6
V gene: TRBV6-5

CDR3 DNA: TGCAGTGCTAGGACAGGGGCTGGGAACACTGAAGCTTTCTTT
CDR3 protein: CSARTGAGNTEAFF
D gene: TRBD1
clone size: many
J gene: TRBJ1-1
V gene: TRBV20-1